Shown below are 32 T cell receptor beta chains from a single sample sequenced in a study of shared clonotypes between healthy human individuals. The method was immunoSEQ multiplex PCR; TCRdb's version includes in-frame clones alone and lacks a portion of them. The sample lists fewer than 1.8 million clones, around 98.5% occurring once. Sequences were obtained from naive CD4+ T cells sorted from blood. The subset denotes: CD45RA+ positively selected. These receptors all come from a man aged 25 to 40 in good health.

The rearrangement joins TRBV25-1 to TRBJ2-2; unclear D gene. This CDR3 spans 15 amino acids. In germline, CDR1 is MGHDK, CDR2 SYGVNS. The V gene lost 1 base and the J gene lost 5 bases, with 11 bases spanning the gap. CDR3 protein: CASSESGPKTGELFF. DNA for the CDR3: TGTGCCAGCAGTGAATCCGGGCCAAAGACCGGGGAGCTGTTTTTT.

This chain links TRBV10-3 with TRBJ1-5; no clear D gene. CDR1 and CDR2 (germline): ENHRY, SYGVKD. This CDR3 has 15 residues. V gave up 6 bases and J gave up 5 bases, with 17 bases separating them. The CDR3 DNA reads TGTGCCATCAGAGAGAGCGGGAGATTCGATCAGCCCCAGCATTTT. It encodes CAIRESGRFDQPQHF.

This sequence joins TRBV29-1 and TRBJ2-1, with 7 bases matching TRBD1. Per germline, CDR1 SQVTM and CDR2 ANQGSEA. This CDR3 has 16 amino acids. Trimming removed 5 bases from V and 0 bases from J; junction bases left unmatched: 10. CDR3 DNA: TGCAGCGTTTTAATACAGGGGAAGGCCTCCTACAATGAGCAGTTCTTC. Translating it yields CSVLIQGKASYNEQFF.

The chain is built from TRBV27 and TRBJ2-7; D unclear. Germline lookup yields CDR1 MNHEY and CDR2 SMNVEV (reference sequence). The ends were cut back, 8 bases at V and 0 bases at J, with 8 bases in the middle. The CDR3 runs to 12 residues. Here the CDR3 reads CASRRGSYEQYF. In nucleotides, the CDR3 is TGTGCCAGCCGGAGAGGCTCCTACGAGCAGTACTTC.

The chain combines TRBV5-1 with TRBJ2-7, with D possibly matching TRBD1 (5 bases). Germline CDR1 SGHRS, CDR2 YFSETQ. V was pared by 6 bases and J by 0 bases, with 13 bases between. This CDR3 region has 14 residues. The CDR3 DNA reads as TGCGCCAGCACCCAACAGGTGGACTCCTACGAGCAGTACTTC. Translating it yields CASTQQVDSYEQYF.

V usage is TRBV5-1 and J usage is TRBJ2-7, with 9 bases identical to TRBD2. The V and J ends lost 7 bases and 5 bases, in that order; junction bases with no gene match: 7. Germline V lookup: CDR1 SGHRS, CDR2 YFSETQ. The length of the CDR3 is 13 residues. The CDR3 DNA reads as TGCGCCAGCGCCCTAGCGGGAAAGGACGAGCAGTACTTC. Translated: CASALAGKDEQYF.

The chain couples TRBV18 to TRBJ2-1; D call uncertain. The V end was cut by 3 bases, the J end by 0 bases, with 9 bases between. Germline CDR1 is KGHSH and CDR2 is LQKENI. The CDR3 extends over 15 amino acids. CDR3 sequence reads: CASSPRLSSYNEQFF. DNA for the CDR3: TGTGCCAGCTCACCTCGGCTTAGCTCCTACAATGAGCAGTTCTTC.

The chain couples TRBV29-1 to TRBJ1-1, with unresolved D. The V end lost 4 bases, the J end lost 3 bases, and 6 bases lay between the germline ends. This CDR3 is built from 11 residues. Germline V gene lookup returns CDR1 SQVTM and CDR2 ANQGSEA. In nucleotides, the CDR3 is TGCAGCGTTGGTTGGGACACTGAAGCTTTCTTT. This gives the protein CSVGWDTEAFF.

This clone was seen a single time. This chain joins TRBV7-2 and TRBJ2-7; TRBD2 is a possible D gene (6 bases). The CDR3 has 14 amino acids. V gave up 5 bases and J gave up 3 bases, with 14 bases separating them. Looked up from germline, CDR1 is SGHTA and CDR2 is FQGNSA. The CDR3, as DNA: TGTGCCAGCAGCGGCCAGTGGGGAGGCTACGAGCAGTACTTC. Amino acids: CASSGQWGGYEQYF.

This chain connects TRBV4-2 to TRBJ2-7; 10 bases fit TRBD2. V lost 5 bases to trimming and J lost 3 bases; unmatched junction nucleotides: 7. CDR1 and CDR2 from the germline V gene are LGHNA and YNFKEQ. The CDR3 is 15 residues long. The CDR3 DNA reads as TGTGCCAGCAGCTCTAAAGCGGGAGGGGACTACGAGCAGTACTTC. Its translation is CASSSKAGGDYEQYF.

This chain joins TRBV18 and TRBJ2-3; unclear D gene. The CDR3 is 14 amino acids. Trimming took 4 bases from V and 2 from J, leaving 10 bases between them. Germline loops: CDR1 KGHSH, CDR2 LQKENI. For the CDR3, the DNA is TGTGCCAGCTCACTGACAAGAGCCACAGATACGCAGTATTTT. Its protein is CASSLTRATDTQYF.

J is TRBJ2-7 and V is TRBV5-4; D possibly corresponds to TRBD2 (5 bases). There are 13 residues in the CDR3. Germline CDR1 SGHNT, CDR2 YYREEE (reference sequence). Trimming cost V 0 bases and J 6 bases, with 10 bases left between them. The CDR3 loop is CASSLDPSSEQYF. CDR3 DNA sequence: TGTGCCAGCAGCTTGGATCCTAGCAGCGAGCAGTACTTC.

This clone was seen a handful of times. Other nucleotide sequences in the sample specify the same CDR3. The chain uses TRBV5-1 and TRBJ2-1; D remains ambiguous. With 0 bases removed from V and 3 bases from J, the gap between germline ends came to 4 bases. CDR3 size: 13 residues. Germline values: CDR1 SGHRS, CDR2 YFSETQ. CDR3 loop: CASSLDSYNEQFF. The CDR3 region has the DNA TGCGCCAGCAGCTTGGACAGCTACAATGAGCAGTTCTTC.

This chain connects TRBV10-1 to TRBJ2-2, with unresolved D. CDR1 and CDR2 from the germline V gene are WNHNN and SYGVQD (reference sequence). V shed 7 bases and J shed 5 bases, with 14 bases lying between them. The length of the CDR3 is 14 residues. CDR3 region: CASTLRLGTGELFF. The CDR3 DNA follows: TGCGCCAGCACCCTAAGATTGGGGACCGGGGAGCTGTTTTTT.

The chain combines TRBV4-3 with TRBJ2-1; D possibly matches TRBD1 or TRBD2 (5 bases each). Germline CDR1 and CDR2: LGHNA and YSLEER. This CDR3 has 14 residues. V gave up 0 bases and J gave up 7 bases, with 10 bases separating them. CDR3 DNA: TGCGCCAGCAGCCAAGATAAGGGACCGAATGAGCAGTTCTTC. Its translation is CASSQDKGPNEQFF.

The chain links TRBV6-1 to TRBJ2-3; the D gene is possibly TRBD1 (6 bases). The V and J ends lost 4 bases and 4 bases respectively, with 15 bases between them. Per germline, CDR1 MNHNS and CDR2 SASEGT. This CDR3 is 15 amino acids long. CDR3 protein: CASSGTVFVPDTQYF. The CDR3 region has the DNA TGTGCCAGCAGTGGGACAGTCTTTGTCCCAGATACGCAGTATTTT.

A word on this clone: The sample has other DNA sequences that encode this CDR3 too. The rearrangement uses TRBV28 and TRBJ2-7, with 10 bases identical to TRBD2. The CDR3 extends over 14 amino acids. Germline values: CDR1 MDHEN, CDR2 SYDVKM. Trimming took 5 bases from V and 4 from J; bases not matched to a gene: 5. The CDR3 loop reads CASSPLAGVYEQYF. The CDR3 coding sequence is TGTGCCAGCAGTCCGCTAGCGGGAGTGTACGAGCAGTACTTC.

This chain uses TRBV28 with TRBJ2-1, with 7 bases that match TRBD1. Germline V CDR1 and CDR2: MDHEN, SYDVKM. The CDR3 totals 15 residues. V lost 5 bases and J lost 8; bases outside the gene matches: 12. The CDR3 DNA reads TGTGCCAGCAGTCTAGGGGGCACCCTTCTCGATGAGCAGTTCTTC. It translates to CASSLGGTLLDEQFF.

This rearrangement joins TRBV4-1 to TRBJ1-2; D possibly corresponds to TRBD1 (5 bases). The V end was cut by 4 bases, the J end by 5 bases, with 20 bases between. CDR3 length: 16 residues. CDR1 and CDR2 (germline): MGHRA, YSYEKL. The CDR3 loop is CASSPFRSQGEYGYTF. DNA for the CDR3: TGCGCCAGCAGCCCCTTTCGGTCCCAAGGGGAATATGGCTACACCTTC.

The CDR3 DNA reads TGTGCCAGCAGCCCCCGTTCGGGTTACAATGAGCAGTTCTTC. This gives the protein CASSPRSGYNEQFF. The chain joins TRBV7-9 to TRBJ2-1; D ambiguous. This CDR3 spans 14 amino acids. The V end was cut by 5 bases, the J end by 4 bases, with 12 bases between. The germline CDR1 and CDR2 sequences are SEHNR and FQNEAQ (reference sequence).

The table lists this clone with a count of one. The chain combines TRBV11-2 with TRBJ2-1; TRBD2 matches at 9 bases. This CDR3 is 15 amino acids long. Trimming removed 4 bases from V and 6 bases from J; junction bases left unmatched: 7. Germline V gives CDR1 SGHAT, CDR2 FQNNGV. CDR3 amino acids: CASSSIAGVVNEQFF. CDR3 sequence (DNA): TGTGCCAGCAGCTCGATAGCGGGAGTGGTCAATGAGCAGTTCTTC.

The CDR3 coding sequence is TGTGCCAGCTCACCACTCCCAGGGGCTAATAGCAATCAGCCCCAGCATTTT. Translation gives CASSPLPGANSNQPQHF. The rearrangement links TRBV18 to TRBJ1-5; a possible D gene is TRBD1 (6 bases). CDR3 length equals 17 residues. CDR1 is KGHSH and CDR2 is LQKENI in the germline V gene. Trimming shortened V by 1 base and J by 0 bases, and 13 bases separated the two germline ends.

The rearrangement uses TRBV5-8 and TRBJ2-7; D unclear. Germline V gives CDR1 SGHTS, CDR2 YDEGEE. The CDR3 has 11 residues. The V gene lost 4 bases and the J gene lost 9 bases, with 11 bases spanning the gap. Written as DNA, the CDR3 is TGTGCCAGCAGCCCCCCGGGTAGGCAGTACTTC. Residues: CASSPPGRQYF.

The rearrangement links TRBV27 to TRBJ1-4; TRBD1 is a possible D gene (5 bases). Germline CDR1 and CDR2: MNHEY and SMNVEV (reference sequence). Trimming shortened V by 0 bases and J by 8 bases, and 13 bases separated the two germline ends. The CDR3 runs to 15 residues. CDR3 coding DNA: TGTGCCAGCAGTTTATCGGTCTTCCGGGGCGAAAAACTGTTTTTT. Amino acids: CASSLSVFRGEKLFF.

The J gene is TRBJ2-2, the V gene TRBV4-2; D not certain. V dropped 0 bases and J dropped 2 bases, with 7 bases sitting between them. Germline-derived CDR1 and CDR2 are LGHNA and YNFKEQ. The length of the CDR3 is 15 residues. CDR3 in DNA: TGTGCCAGCAGCCAAGAACAGCTAAACACCGGGGAGCTGTTTTTT. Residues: CASSQEQLNTGELFF.

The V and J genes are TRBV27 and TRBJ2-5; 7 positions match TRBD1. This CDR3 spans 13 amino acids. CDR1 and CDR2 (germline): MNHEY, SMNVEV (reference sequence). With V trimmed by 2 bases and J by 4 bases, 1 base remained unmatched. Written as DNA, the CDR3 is TGTGCCAGCAGTTTACAGGGGGTAGAGACCCAGTACTTC. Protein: CASSLQGVETQYF.

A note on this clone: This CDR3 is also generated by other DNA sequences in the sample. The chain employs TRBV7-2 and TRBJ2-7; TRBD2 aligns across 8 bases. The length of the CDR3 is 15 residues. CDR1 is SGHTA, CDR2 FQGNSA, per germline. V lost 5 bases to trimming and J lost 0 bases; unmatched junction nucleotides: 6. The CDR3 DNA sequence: TGTGCCAGCAGCCCCACTAGCGGTAGCTCCTACGAGCAGTACTTC. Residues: CASSPTSGSSYEQYF.

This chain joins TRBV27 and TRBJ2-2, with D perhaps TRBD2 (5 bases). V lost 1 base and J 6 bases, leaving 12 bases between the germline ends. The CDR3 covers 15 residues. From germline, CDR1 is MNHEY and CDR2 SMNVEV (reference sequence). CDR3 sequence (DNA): TGTGCCAGCAGTTTATTCGGGGAGTCCGCCGGGGAGCTGTTTTTT. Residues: CASSLFGESAGELFF.

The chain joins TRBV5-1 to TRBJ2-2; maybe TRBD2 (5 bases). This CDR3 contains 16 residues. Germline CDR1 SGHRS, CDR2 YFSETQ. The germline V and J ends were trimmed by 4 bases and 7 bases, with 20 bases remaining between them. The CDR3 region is CASSPATIGLFGELFF. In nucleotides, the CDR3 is TGCGCCAGCAGCCCCGCCACCATCGGACTTTTCGGGGAGCTGTTTTTT.

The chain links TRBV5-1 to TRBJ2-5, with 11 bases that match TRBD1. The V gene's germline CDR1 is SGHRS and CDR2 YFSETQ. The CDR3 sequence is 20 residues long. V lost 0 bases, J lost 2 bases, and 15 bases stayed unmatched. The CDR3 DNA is TGCGCCAGCAGCTTGGTGGTGGGACAGGGGGTCCTCCAAAGACAAGAGACCCAGTACTTC. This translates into CASSLVVGQGVLQRQETQYF.

The CDR3 reads CASSPYDGYTF. The CDR3 DNA reads TGTGCCAGCAGCCCCTACGATGGCTACACCTTC. The rearrangement joins TRBV7-9 to TRBJ1-2; unclear D gene. The length of the CDR3 is 11 residues. Per the germline V gene, CDR1 is SEHNR and CDR2 is FQNEAQ (reference sequence). Trimming stripped 5 bases from V and 6 bases from J, with 7 bases between.

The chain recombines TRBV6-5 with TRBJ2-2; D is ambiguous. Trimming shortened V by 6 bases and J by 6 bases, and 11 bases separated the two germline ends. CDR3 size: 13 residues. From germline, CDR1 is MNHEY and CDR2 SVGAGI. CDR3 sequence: CASRPPPAGELFF. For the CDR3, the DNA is TGTGCCAGCAGACCCCCCCCCGCCGGGGAGCTGTTTTTT.